This T cell receptor beta chain appears in the sequencing data of a study of response to subunit inactivated influenza vaccine. As regards this clonotype: Its antigen remains unidentified.

TCRdb redid the calling of the RT-PCR reads with MiXCR, one entry per CDR3 protein. Among 650,000 to 850,000 distinct CDR3 sequences listed, approximately 15% were seen once. Study outcomes and limitations: After each seasonal influenza vaccination, few new T cells are recruited, the authors suggested.

Germline CDR1 reads SGHKS; CDR2 reads YYEKEE (reference sequence). CDR3 length: 14 residues. Trimming stripped 0 bases from V and 4 bases from J, with 8 bases between. This material consisted of PBMCs from blood, taken around 15 days before vaccination. The chain has TRBV5-5 and TRBJ1-3, with D perhaps matching TRBD1 (5 bases). The TCR comes from a man aged 45-65 years who received an inactivated influenza vaccine. For the CDR3, the DNA is TGTGCCAGCAGCTTGGAGGCAGGGGGAAACACCATATATTTT. Encoded protein: CASSLEAGGNTIYF.